The sequence of this T cell receptor (beta chain) was determined in a study of early T cells in non-severe SARS-CoV-2 infection. Germline CDR1 reads SGHAT; CDR2 reads FQNNGV. This CDR3 is 15 amino acids long. With 1 base clipped from V and 2 bases from J, the junction kept 4 bases outside the gene matches. The TCR library protocol attached unique molecular identifiers to the individual cDNA molecules. TCRdb called the 5' RACE reads again in MiXCR, with one record for every CDR3 protein. The sample shows 70,000 or so distinct CDR3 sequences, about 9.4% of them seen only once. The source was whole blood, collected at baseline. The clonotype originates from an adult who was a healthcare worker with PCR-confirmed SARS-CoV-2 infection or an uninfected control (not recorded which). The rearrangement links TRBV11-2 to TRBJ2-5; 7 bases are shared with TRBD2. The CDR3 here is CASSLGGGRQETQYF. CDR3 bases: TGTGCCAGCAGCTTAGGCGGGGGTAGGCAAGAGACCCAGTACTTC.